These T cell receptor beta chains were read from a single sample in a study of vaccination effects on CD4 cells after COVID-19. No antigen has been identified for these receptors. Measured with immunoSEQ multiplex PCR; TCRdb has only the in-frame clones, and not every one. The repertoire holds tens of thousands of clones, approximately 70% seen once, with roughly 25% in the top ten. The starting material was CD4+ T cells from PBMCs cultured without peptide, obtained before COVID-19 vaccination. The receptor set was obtained from a human donor who had a prior SARS-CoV-2 infection. The CDR3 runs from the conserved cysteine through the conserved F or W. A D gene is named only where the DNA matches it firmly. Not all rows give a size; the values are once, few, many and, for expanded clones, a class.

>NA|NA|TRBV4-2|TRBJ2-5
CASSQPNQETQYF
TGTGCCAGCAGCCAACCTAACCAAGAGACCCAGTACTTC
>NA|NA|TRBV2|TRBJ1-2
CASSEDRDSIGYTF
TGTGCCAGCAGTGAGGACAGAGATTCAATCGGCTACACCTTC
>few|NA|TRBV7-9|TRBJ2-2
CASSRSGNTGELFF
TGTGCCAGCAGCAGATCCGGGAACACCGGGGAGCTGTTTTTT
>NA|NA|TRBV6-5|TRBJ1-3
CASIGVNRPGNTIYF
TGTGCCAGCATCGGGGTAAACCGGCCTGGAAACACCATATATTTT
>NA|NA|TRBV5-1|TRBJ1-1
CASSFLGWTMNTEAFF
TGCGCCAGCAGCTTTCTTGGGTGGACTATGAACACTGAAGCTTTCTTT
>once|NA|TRBV24-1|TRBJ2-7
CATSGGYEQYF
TGTGCCACCAGTGGGGGCTACGAGCAGTACTTC
>NA|NA|TRBV5-6|TRBJ1-5
CASSLRGWDSNQPQHF
TGTGCCAGCTCCCTACGAGGTTGGGATAGCAATCAGCCCCAGCATTTT
>NA|TRBD1|TRBV7-2|TRBJ1-6
CASSHRDRGLNSPLHF
TGTGCCAGCAGCCACCGGGACAGGGGGCTGAATTCACCCCTCCACTTT
>NA|NA|TRBV30|TRBJ2-4
CAWMGSVGALAKNIQYF
TGTGCCTGGATGGGGTCGGTAGGGGCCTTAGCCAAAAACATTCAGTACTTC
>NA|NA|TRBV6-5|TRBJ2-1
CASSYSSGQGNEQFF
TGTGCCAGCAGTTACTCGTCCGGGCAGGGCAATGAGCAGTTCTTC
>NA|NA|TRBV2|TRBJ1-4
CASTSRGLSNEKLFF
TGTGCCAGCACCTCCAGGGGTCTAAGTAATGAAAAACTGTTTTTT
>NA|NA|TRBV2|TRBJ2-5
CASSDDRETQYF
TGTGCCAGCAGTGACGACAGGGAGACCCAGTACTTC
>few|NA|TRBV2|TRBJ2-2
CASSERGAGTGELFF
TGTGCCAGCAGTGAACGGGGGGCGGGAACCGGGGAGCTGTTTTTT
>NA|NA|TRBV19|TRBJ1-1
CASSPIGGAYTEAFF
TGTGCCAGTAGCCCGATCGGGGGGGCTTACACTGAAGCTTTCTTT
>NA|TRBD1|TRBV2|TRBJ2-7
CASSDGTGQPYEQYF
TGTGCCAGCAGTGATGGAACGGGACAGCCCTACGAGCAGTACTTC
>NA|NA|TRBV7-2|TRBJ2-2
CASSLVTSTGELFF
TGTGCCAGCAGCTTAGTAACTAGCACCGGGGAGCTGTTTTTT
>NA|TRBD1|TRBV5-6|TRBJ2-3
CASSQDRPDTQYF
TGTGCCAGCAGCCAGGACAGGCCAGATACGCAGTATTTT
>NA|NA|TRBV21-1|TRBJ1-4
CASSGWALATNEKLFF
TGTGCCAGCAGCGGGTGGGCCCTGGCAACTAATGAAAAACTGTTTTTT
>NA|TRBD2|TRBV9|TRBJ2-1
CASSVGGGYNEQFF
TGTGCCAGCAGCGTAGGCGGGGGTTACAATGAGCAGTTCTTC
>NA|TRBD1|TRBV2|TRBJ1-5
CASSGQGRSQPQHF
TGTGCCAGCAGCGGACAGGGGCGCAGTCAGCCCCAGCATTTT
>once|TRBD1|TRBV25-1|TRBJ1-4
CASSGDRGDEKLFF
TGTGCCAGCAGTGGTGACAGGGGGGATGAAAAACTGTTTTTT
>once|NA|TRBV7-6|TRBJ1-4
CASSLDGGLNEKLFF
TGTGCCAGCAGCTTAGATGGGGGACTCAATGAAAAACTGTTTTTT
>NA|NA|TRBV11-3|TRBJ2-7
CASSLVGYQGKSSYEQYF
TGTGCCAGCAGCTTAGTCGGATATCAGGGTAAGAGCTCCTACGAGCAGTACTTC
>NA|NA|TRBV7-9|TRBJ1-1
CASSLGGRGGNAFF
TGTGCCAGCAGCTTAGGAGGAAGGGGTGGGAATGCTTTCTTT
>NA|NA|TRBV9|TRBJ2-3
CASSVGGGRGTQYF
TGTGCCAGCAGCGTAGGTGGGGGGAGAGGTACGCAGTATTTT
>NA|NA|TRBV5-1|TRBJ2-1
CASSFSAVTGRIYNEQFF
TGCGCCAGCAGCTTTTCTGCGGTGACGGGTCGAATTTACAATGAGCAGTTCTTC
>NA|TRBD2|TRBV18|TRBJ2-5
CASSPRGPAGVETQYF
TGTGCCAGCTCACCAAGAGGGCCAGCGGGGGTTGAGACCCAGTACTTC
>once|NA|TRBV7-6|TRBJ2-1
CASSLEGIEYNEQFF
TGTGCCAGCAGCTTAGAGGGGATAGAATACAATGAGCAGTTCTTC
>NA|NA|TRBV4-1|TRBJ2-2
CASSLQTGRKNGELFF
TGCGCCAGCAGCCTTCAGACAGGGAGGAAGAACGGGGAGCTGTTTTTT
>NA|TRBD2|TRBV20-1|TRBJ2-3
CSASGGRAGSTDTQYF
TGCAGTGCTAGTGGCGGGAGGGCAGGCAGCACAGATACGCAGTATTTT
>few|NA|TRBV7-2|TRBJ1-3
CASSWGGDSGNTIYF
TGTGCCAGCAGCTGGGGAGGGGACTCTGGAAACACCATATATTTT
>NA|NA|TRBV7-6|TRBJ1-1
CASSSTPTGEAFF
TGTGCCAGCAGCTCCACGCCCACAGGCGAAGCTTTCTTT
>NA|TRBD1|TRBV19|TRBJ1-1
CASSNRGDGEAFF
TGTGCCAGTAGTAACAGGGGTGATGGAGAAGCTTTCTTT
>NA|NA|TRBV2|TRBJ1-2
CASRKGDTRLGYGYTF
TGTGCCAGCAGGAAAGGGGACACCCGGCTCGGGTATGGCTACACCTTC
>few|NA|TRBV30|TRBJ1-1
CACQGTNTEAFF
TGTGCCTGTCAGGGTACGAACACTGAAGCTTTCTTT
>NA|NA|TRBV4-2|TRBJ2-7
CASSQPGSDYEQYF
TGTGCCAGCAGCCAACCGGGCTCAGACTACGAGCAGTACTTC
>NA|NA|TRBV6-5|TRBJ1-3
CASSYGWRTGNTIYF
TGTGCCAGCAGTTACGGGTGGCGGACTGGAAACACCATATATTTT
>NA|TRBD2|TRBV12-5|TRBJ2-6
CASGSHLDLGGIKLGVLTF
TGTGCTAGTGGTTCCCATTTGGACCTGGGGGGGATCAAGCTGGGCGTCCTGACTTTC
>NA|NA|TRBV10-3|TRBJ2-1
CAISESRGHGSNEQFF
TGTGCCATCAGTGAGTCCAGAGGCCACGGGTCGAATGAGCAGTTCTTC
>few|NA|TRBV7-9|TRBJ2-3
CASSLGGYPTDTQYF
TGTGCCAGCAGCTTAGGCGGCTATCCAACAGATACGCAGTATTTT
>NA|NA|TRBV9|TRBJ1-4
CASSGSGRKLFF
TGTGCCAGCAGCGGATCGGGTAGGAAACTGTTTTTT
>NA|NA|TRBV27|TRBJ2-7
CASTFLSYEQYF
TGTGCCAGCACCTTCCTCTCCTACGAGCAGTACTTC
>NA|NA|TRBV5-1|TRBJ2-1
CASSLVSSQDNEQFF
TGCGCCAGCAGCTTGGTTTCCTCTCAGGACAATGAGCAGTTCTTC
>NA|NA|TRBV5-4|TRBJ2-7
CASSLGPGAYEQYF
TGTGCCAGCAGCTTGGGGCCAGGGGCCTACGAGCAGTACTTC
>NA|NA|TRBV19|TRBJ1-3
CASTRWGSSGNTIYF
TGTGCCAGTACCAGATGGGGTAGCTCTGGAAACACCATATATTTT
>NA|NA|TRBV7-2|TRBJ1-2
CASSPPSRGYTF
TGTGCCAGCAGCCCACCTTCCCGGGGCTACACCTTC
>NA|TRBD2|TRBV11-3|TRBJ2-5
CASSWKAGGPSRETQYF
TGTGCCAGCAGCTGGAAAGCGGGAGGGCCCTCTCGAGAGACCCAGTACTTC